The present TCR beta chain was sequenced within a study of blood T cell repertoires in COVID-19. Turning to the study itself: Collection of acute and convalescent COVID-19 samples took place in the United States, Italy and Spain. From T cells, B-cell-depleted T cells, or PBMCs came the material, which was cDNA or gDNA.

In the source study's methods: Amplification of reference gene primers provided the estimated nucleated cell counts. The repertoire was sequenced with immunoSEQ multiplex PCR; TCRdb's copy has only in-frame clones and lacks some. V and J calls and clone size are given by that table; D and trimming were obtained from the DNA. In the table there are a few hundred thousand clones, approximately 90% of which are singletons. The sequence derives from a young man with acute or convalescent COVID-19. The sequencing input was peripheral blood.

As DNA, the CDR3 is TGTGCCAGCAGCTTGGGGCCTGGAAACACCATATATTTT. Amino acid sequence: CASSLGPGNTIYF. The gene calls are TRBV11-2 and TRBJ1-3; TRBD1 might be the D (5 bases). CDR3 size: 13 residues. V was clipped by 3 bases and J by 2 bases, with 5 bases between them. Germline V gene sequence: CDR1 SGHAT, CDR2 FQNNGV.